This T cell receptor beta chain was observed in a study of cytomegalovirus exposure and HLA in healthy donors. Study-level information: Of more than 350 genotyped donors, about 80% clustered with self-reported Caucasian donors.

The PCR used 60 Vbeta and 13 Jbeta primers. Clones were sequenced by immunoSEQ multiplex PCR, and TCRdb holds only the in-frame ones, with some missing. The profile covers over 150,000 clones, with over 80% appearing a single time and 1.6% taken by the ten largest. Germline V CDR1 and CDR2: SGHDN, FVKESK. This CDR3 region has 16 residues. As concerns this clone: Its cognate antigen is unknown. A read error may account for a junction end that differs from germline.

The study's findings and limits: Previous analysis showed most TCR beta V segments were productive about 90% or about 30% of the time.

The V and J genes are TRBV14 and TRBJ2-3, with D perhaps being TRBD1 or TRBD2 (6 bases each). This receptor was identified in a man between 45 and 60 years old in good health and CMV-seronegative. Input material: PBMCs. The CDR3: CASSQGGGFRTDTQYF. DNA for the CDR3: TGTGCCAGCAGTCAAGGAGGGGGATTCCGCACAGATACGCAGTATTTT. The full variable domain, in which reference TRBV14 and TRBJ2-3 provide the parts outside the CDR3, is EAGVTQFPSHSVIEKGQTVTLRCDPISGHDNLYWYRRVMGKEIKFLLHFVKESKQDESGMPNNRFLAERTGGTYSTLKVQPAELEDSGVYFCASSQGGGFRTDTQYFGPGTRLTVL.